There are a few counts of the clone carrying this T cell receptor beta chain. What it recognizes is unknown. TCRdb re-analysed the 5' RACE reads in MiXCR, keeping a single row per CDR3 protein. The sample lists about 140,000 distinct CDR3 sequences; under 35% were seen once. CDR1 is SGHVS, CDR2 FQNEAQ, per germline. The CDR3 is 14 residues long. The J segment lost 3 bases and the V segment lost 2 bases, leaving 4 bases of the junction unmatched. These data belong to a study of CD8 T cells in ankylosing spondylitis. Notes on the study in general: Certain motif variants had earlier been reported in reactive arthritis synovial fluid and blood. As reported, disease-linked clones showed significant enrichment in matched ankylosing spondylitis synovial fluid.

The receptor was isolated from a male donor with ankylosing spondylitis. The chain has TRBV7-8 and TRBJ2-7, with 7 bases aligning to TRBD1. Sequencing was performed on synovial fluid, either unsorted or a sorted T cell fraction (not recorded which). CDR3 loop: CASSLSTGVYEQYF. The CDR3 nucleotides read TGTGCCAGCAGCTTAAGCACAGGGGTCTACGAGCAGTACTTC.